These 27 T cell receptor beta chains were all obtained from the same sample, sequenced in a study of OX40 agonist ivuxolimab in advanced cancers. Method: immunoSEQ multiplex PCR; TCRdb's copy keeps in-frame clones and lacks some. The data show about 58,000 clones, roughly 80% seen once. Sequencing used CD4+ or CD8+ T cells sorted from blood, obtained in a trial of the OX40 agonist ivuxolimab. These TCRs come from an adult with an advanced solid tumor such as melanoma, head and neck, liver or kidney cancer.

V usage is TRBV5-4 and J usage is TRBJ1-1, with 7 bases that match TRBD1. The trim removed 0 bases at V and 4 bases at J, leaving 12 bases unmatched. Germline-derived CDR1 and CDR2 are SGHNT and YYREEE (reference sequence). This CDR3 has 17 amino acids. The CDR3 region is CASSLEGTVRRGTEAFF. The CDR3 region has the DNA TGTGCCAGCAGCTTGGAGGGGACAGTCAGGAGGGGCACTGAAGCTTTCTTT.

The rearrangement links TRBV14 to TRBJ2-5; unclear D gene. The germline V gene has CDR1 SGHDN and CDR2 FVKESK. Trimming took 1 base from V and 5 from J, leaving 5 bases between them. The CDR3 has 12 amino acids. CDR3 bases: TGTGCCAGCAGCCAAGGTGGGGAGACCCAGTACTTC. This sequence encodes CASSQGGETQYF.

This clone was seen a few times. The chain joins TRBV28 to TRBJ1-1; 8 bases match TRBD1. The CDR3 consists of 11 residues. Germline CDR1 and CDR2: MDHEN and SYDVKM. The ends lost 5 bases at V and 12 bases at J; junction bases unmatched: 5. The CDR3, as DNA: TGTGCCAGCAGTGAACAGGGGGGGACTTTCTTT. Its translation is CASSEQGGTFF.

The CDR3 spells CASSLDRGQYEQYF. The DNA for the CDR3 is TGTGCCAGCAGCTTAGATAGGGGGCAGTACGAGCAGTACTTC. The chain uses TRBV7-8 and TRBJ2-7; 7 positions match TRBD1. The CDR3 consists of 14 residues. Germline V gene lookup returns CDR1 SGHVS and CDR2 FQNEAQ. V dropped 1 base and J dropped 4; count of bases not matched to a gene: 4.

V usage is TRBV18 and J usage is TRBJ2-6; TRBD2 might be the D (6 bases). Germline V gene sequence: CDR1 KGHSH, CDR2 LQKENI. The CDR3 sequence is 14 residues long. Between the trimmed V and J ends, which lost 8 bases and 4 bases, there was a span of 12 bases. CDR3 DNA: TGTGCCAGCCAAGGGGACTCCGGGGCCAACGTCCTGACTTTC. Its translation: CASQGDSGANVLTF.

The chain employs TRBV7-9 and TRBJ1-2; D ambiguous. Germline CDR1 is SEHNR and CDR2 is FQNEAQ (reference sequence). The CDR3 runs to 13 residues. V was shortened by 5 bases and J by 6 bases, with 13 bases between the two germline ends. The DNA of the CDR3 is TGTGCCAGCAGCCGGACCGGGAGCGATGGCTACACCTTC. Amino acids: CASSRTGSDGYTF.

The CDR3 loop reads CASTLGYGYTF. CDR3 nucleotide sequence: TGTGCCAGCACTTTGGGTTATGGCTACACCTTC. V is TRBV6-1 and J is TRBJ1-2, with D hard to call. The CDR3 is made up of 11 amino acids. Trimming shortened V by 7 bases and J by 5 bases, and 8 bases separated the two germline ends. Germline V CDR1 and CDR2: MNHNS, SASEGT.

The J gene is TRBJ2-7, the V gene TRBV7-8; 8 bases agree with TRBD2. Germline-derived CDR1 and CDR2 are SGHVS and FQNEAQ. This CDR3 spans 16 amino acids. The junction had 11 bases not matched to a gene; V was cut back by 5 bases and J by 2 bases. CDR3 bases: TGTGCCAGCAGCCGACTTGCGGCGGGGGGCGCCTACGAGCAGTACTTC. Translation: CASSRLAAGGAYEQYF.

The V call is TRBV7-3, the J call TRBJ1-5, with D hard to call. The V gene's germline CDR1 is SGHTA and CDR2 FQGTGA. V lost 2 bases and J lost 2, with 13 bases in between. This CDR3 has 16 residues. CDR3 DNA sequence: TGTGCCAGCAGCTTAGGAGGGCGGACCTGCAATCAGCCCCAGCATTTT. Amino acids: CASSLGGRTCNQPQHF.

CDR3 nucleotides: TGTGCCAGCAGCTTGTGGACAGGGAGGGGAGGGAACACTGAAGCTTTCTTT. As protein: CASSLWTGRGGNTEAFF. The chain links TRBV5-6 to TRBJ1-1, with 8 bases identical to TRBD1. The germline V gene has CDR1 SGHDT and CDR2 YYEEEE. Losses at the gene ends were 1 base for V and 1 base for J; bases not matched to a gene: 9. This CDR3 has 17 amino acids.

V gene TRBV14 combines with J gene TRBJ2-7; D is perhaps TRBD2 (6 bases). Germline V gene sequence: CDR1 SGHDN, CDR2 FVKESK. The CDR3 totals 15 residues. The V end lost 4 bases, the J end lost 7 bases, and 20 bases lay between the germline ends. The CDR3 sequence: CASSLSDHAGREQYF. As DNA, the CDR3 is TGTGCCAGCAGCCTGTCGGACCACGCGGGACGGGAGCAGTACTTC.

In this sample, this clone turned up a few times. This chain joins TRBV5-1 and TRBJ2-7, with no clear D. V shed 4 bases and J shed 5 bases, with 16 bases lying between them. The CDR3 is 14 amino acids. Germline loops: CDR1 SGHRS, CDR2 YFSETQ. CDR3 region: CASSRRAATDEQYF. CDR3 nucleotides: TGCGCCAGCAGCCGAAGGGCGGCTACCGACGAGCAGTACTTC.

This chain connects TRBV5-1 to TRBJ2-5; D remains ambiguous. CDR3 size: 15 residues. V was trimmed by 0 bases and J by 5 bases, leaving 14 bases between them. Germline V gives CDR1 SGHRS, CDR2 YFSETQ. Here the CDR3 reads CASSLGALTRETQYF. The CDR3 region has the DNA TGCGCCAGCAGCTTGGGAGCCCTCACAAGGGAGACCCAGTACTTC.

The rearrangement uses TRBV6-5 and TRBJ1-2; D possibly corresponds to TRBD1 (5 bases). CDR3 length: 13 amino acids. Germline values: CDR1 MNHEY, CDR2 SVGAGI. The V gene lost 0 bases and the J gene lost 7 bases, with 9 bases spanning the gap. CDR3 sequence reads: CASSYSPGSGYTF. The CDR3 DNA is TGTGCCAGCAGTTACTCCCCAGGGAGTGGCTACACCTTC.

The rearrangement uses TRBV6-6 and TRBJ2-3; tentatively, D is TRBD2 (5 bases). V was clipped by 5 bases and J by 0 bases, with 12 bases between them. This CDR3 has 15 amino acids. The germline gives CDR1 MNHNY, CDR2 SVGAGI (reference sequence). The CDR3: CASSDLTTSTDTQYF. The CDR3 DNA reads as TGTGCCAGCAGTGACCTGACTACTAGCACAGATACGCAGTATTTT.

The V gene is TRBV11-3, the J gene TRBJ2-1, with D perhaps assigned TRBD1 or TRBD2 (5 bases each). This CDR3 has 15 residues. Germline V gives CDR1 SGHNT, CDR2 YENEEA. V was pared by 4 bases and J by 4 bases, with 14 bases between. DNA of the CDR3: TGTGCCAGCAGCTATCGGGGCCGAACATACAATGAGCAGTTCTTC. Protein product: CASSYRGRTYNEQFF. Complete variable domain (other parts from reference TRBV11-3 and TRBJ2-1): EAGVVQSPRYKIIEKKQPVAFWCNPISGHNTLYWYLQNLGQGPELLIRYENEEAVDDSQLPKDRFSAERLKGVDSTLKIQPAELGDSAVYLCASSYRGRTYNEQFFGPGTRLTVL.

The V and J genes are TRBV5-6 and TRBJ2-6, with a weak D call TRBD2 (5 bases). With 2 bases removed from V and 0 bases from J, the gap between germline ends came to 9 bases. Germline V gene lookup returns CDR1 SGHDT and CDR2 YYEEEE. CDR3 length: 16 residues. The DNA of the CDR3 is TGTGCCAGCAGCTTACCACGGGACTCTGGGGCCAACGTCCTGACTTTC. It specifies CASSLPRDSGANVLTF. Complete variable domain (other parts from reference TRBV5-6 and TRBJ2-6): DAGVTQSPTHLIKTRGQQVTLRCSPKSGHDTVSWYQQALGQGPQFIFQYYEEEERQRGNFPDRFSGHQFPNYSSELNVNALLLGDSALYLCASSLPRDSGANVLTFGAGSRLTVL.

This clone was seen a single time. This chain links TRBV13 with TRBJ2-1; 8 bases fit TRBD1. V shed 6 bases and J 8 bases; nucleotides not matched to a gene: 9. This CDR3 has 14 residues. The germline CDR1 and CDR2 sequences are PRHDT and FYEKMQ (reference sequence). The CDR3 nucleotides are TGTGCCAGCAGTCAGCCAGGGGGCCTCCATGAGCAGTTCTTC. This sequence encodes CASSQPGGLHEQFF.

The chain links TRBV27 to TRBJ1-3; D unclear. Germline-derived CDR1 and CDR2 are MNHEY and SMNVEV (reference sequence). V dropped 3 bases and J dropped 0 bases, with 12 bases sitting between them. The CDR3 runs to 16 residues. The CDR3 is CASSLAAPHSGNTIYF. The CDR3 DNA reads TGTGCCAGCAGTTTGGCAGCCCCACACTCTGGAAACACCATATATTTT.

The CDR3 here is CASSDLGGSYEQYF. The CDR3 DNA sequence: TGTGCCAGCAGTGATTTAGGGGGCTCGTACGAGCAGTACTTC. This sequence joins TRBV6-1 and TRBJ2-7; 7 bases are shared with TRBD1. The V gene end was trimmed by 3 bases and the J gene end by 4 bases; junction bases not matched to a gene: 6. Germline V gives CDR1 MNHNS, CDR2 SASEGT. The CDR3 length is 14 residues.

This rearrangement joins TRBV3-2 to TRBJ1-1. TRBV3-2 counts as a pseudogene. The CDR3 has 8 residues. The CDR3 region has the DNA TGTGCCAGCAATAAAGCTTTCTTT. Its protein product is CASNKAFF.

This clone has just a few counts. V gene TRBV19 combines with J gene TRBJ2-3; TRBD2 matches at 7 bases. Germline V gives CDR1 LNHDA, CDR2 SQIVND (reference sequence). Trimming removed 1 base from V and 5 bases from J; junction bases left unmatched: 3. This CDR3 contains 14 residues. The CDR3 reads CASSIAGGGDTQYF. The CDR3 DNA follows: TGTGCCAGTAGTATAGCGGGGGGTGGAGATACGCAGTATTTT.

The chain is built from TRBV28 and TRBJ2-3; 8 bases map to TRBD2. The CDR3 sequence is 14 residues long. V shed 5 bases and J 6 bases; nucleotides not matched to a gene: 7. Germline values: CDR1 MDHEN, CDR2 SYDVKM. The CDR3 bases are TGTGCCAGCAGTCCGGGGGGGCCGGCGGATACGCAGTATTTT. Translation gives CASSPGGPADTQYF.

V is TRBV9 and J is TRBJ2-5, with D maybe TRBD2 (6 bases). Trimming shortened V by 0 bases and J by 5 bases, and 8 bases separated the two germline ends. The germline V gene encodes CDR1 SGDLS and CDR2 YYNGEE. The CDR3 runs to 13 residues. CDR3 DNA: TGTGCCAGCAGCGTAGGAGGAGGGGAGACCCAGTACTTC. Its protein is CASSVGGGETQYF.

The chain couples TRBV6-5 to TRBJ2-7, with D perhaps being TRBD1 or TRBD2 (6 bases each). Germline CDR1 and CDR2: MNHEY and SVGAGI. V lost 0 bases and J 3 bases, leaving 12 bases between the germline ends. The CDR3 extends over 15 amino acids. The CDR3 protein is CASSYSRGDLYEQYF. As DNA, the CDR3 is TGTGCCAGCAGTTACTCGAGGGGGGACCTCTACGAGCAGTACTTC.

The chain links TRBV6-5 to TRBJ2-7; TRBD1 aligns across 7 bases. Germline CDR1 and CDR2: MNHEY and SVGAGI. The CDR3 is 15 amino acids. Trimming took 0 bases from V and 2 from J; bases not matched to a gene: 4. The CDR3 bases are TGTGCCAGCAGTTACTCGGCTGGACAGGCCTACGAGCAGTACTTC. This translates into CASSYSAGQAYEQYF.

This chain uses TRBV28 with TRBJ2-5; 9 positions match TRBD2. Germline CDR1 and CDR2: MDHEN and SYDVKM. The V segment lost 6 bases and the J segment 5 bases; nucleotides outside the gene matches: 13. The CDR3 extends over 16 amino acids. The CDR3 DNA reads TGTGCCAGCAGCCCCTGGGGCGGGGGGGCCGGCGAGACCCAGTACTTC. It is translated as CASSPWGGGAGETQYF. Combining the CDR3 with reference TRBV28 and TRBJ2-5 gives the whole variable domain DVKVTQSSRYLVKRTGEKVFLECVQDMDHENMFWYRQDPGLGLRLIYFSYDVKMKEKGDIPEGYSVSREKKERFSLILESASTNQTSMYLCASSPWGGGAGETQYFGPGTRLLVL.